These 26 T cell receptor beta chains came from one sample sequenced in a study of blood T cells in healthy people across ages. Alongside a J-beta primer mix, a sample-barcoded 5' primer served in a second PCR lasting 7 to 11 cycles. TCRdb itself ran the 5' RACE reads through MiXCR, one entry per CDR3 protein. The repertoire consists of more than 650,000 distinct CDR3 sequences, with about a quarter occurring once and the leading ten covering 3%. These records were also assigned to another study, of T cells of mothers and their children.

The specimen sequenced was blood. The origin of the receptors is a boy between 5 and 17 years old in good health.

This clonotype has just a few counts. The CDR3 spells CASSLIPGELYNEQFF. The CDR3 coding sequence is TGTGCCAGCAGCTTAATTCCCGGAGAACTTTACAATGAGCAGTTCTTC. The chain links TRBV7-3 to TRBJ2-1; no definite D call. Germline V gene data show CDR1 as SGHTA and CDR2 as FQGTGA. Trimming removed 1 base at V and 4 bases at J, with 14 bases between. CDR3 length: 16 residues. Complete variable domain (other parts from reference TRBV7-3 and TRBJ2-1): GAGVSQTPSNKVTEKGKYVELRCDPISGHTALYWYRQSLGQGPEFLIYFQGTGAADDSGLPNDRFFAVRPEGSVSTLKIQRTERGDSAVYLCASSLIPGELYNEQFFGPGTRLTVL.

This clonotype was picked up a small number of times. The rearrangement uses TRBV27 and TRBJ2-7; D gene unclear. The CDR3 has 15 amino acids. Germline V gene data show CDR1 as MNHEY and CDR2 as SMNVEV (reference sequence). The V end lost 7 bases, the J end lost 3 bases, and 19 bases lay between the germline ends. The CDR3 spells CASKPLETEVYEQYF. The CDR3 nucleotides read TGTGCCAGCAAGCCCCTTGAGACCGAAGTCTACGAGCAGTACTTC.

CDR3 residues: CASSLFQDRGRGELFF. CDR3 nucleotides: TGTGCCAGCAGCCTTTTCCAGGACAGGGGGCGCGGGGAGCTGTTTTTT. V is TRBV11-2 and J is TRBJ2-2; 11 nucleotides agree with TRBD1. CDR3 size: 16 residues. In germline, CDR1 is SGHAT, CDR2 FQNNGV. V lost 5 bases, J lost 7 bases, and 9 bases stayed unmatched.

This clonotype occurred a few times. J is TRBJ2-1 and V is TRBV20-1, with 12 bases that match TRBD2. CDR3 length equals 17 residues. Germline V gene data show CDR1 as DFQATT and CDR2 as SNEGSKA (reference sequence). After removal of 5 bases from V and 4 bases from J, the junction contained 12 bases not matched to a gene. The CDR3 sequence: CSAEAPSGGAAYNEQFF. The DNA for the CDR3 is TGCAGTGCTGAGGCCCCTAGCGGGGGGGCAGCATACAATGAGCAGTTCTTC.

The V and J genes are TRBV5-1 and TRBJ2-7, with TRBD2 matching 7 bases. The V gene end was trimmed by 0 bases and the J gene end by 5 bases; junction bases not matched to a gene: 5. The V gene's germline CDR1 is SGHRS and CDR2 YFSETQ. The CDR3 consists of 14 residues. CDR3 in amino acids: CASSLAMGGDEQYF. The DNA of the CDR3 is TGCGCCAGCAGCTTGGCTATGGGAGGGGACGAGCAGTACTTC.

This clonotype has a handful of counts. The rearrangement links TRBV4-2 to TRBJ2-1, with no clear D. The J call may be in error: the DNA end matches TRBJ2-7 better. The CDR3 covers 16 residues. Per germline, CDR1 LGHNA and CDR2 YNFKEQ. CDR3 sequence reads: CASSQVRAQSSYEQYF. For the CDR3, the DNA is TGTGCCAGCAGCCAAGTCCGGGCGCAGAGCTCCTACGAGCAGTACTTC.

This clonotype was counted a few times. The chain is built from TRBV2 and TRBJ2-1, with 13 bases identical to TRBD2. Germline V gene sequence: CDR1 SNHLY, CDR2 FYNNEI. V was pared by 4 bases and J by 5 bases, with 2 bases of the junction left unmatched. The CDR3 has 15 residues. In nucleotides, the CDR3 is TGTGCCAGCAGTGGGACTAGCGGGGGCAACAATGAGCAGTTCTTC. Translating gives CASSGTSGGNNEQFF.

Here the CDR3 DNA reads TGTGCCATCAGTGAGTCCGGACAGGGTCAGGAGGAGACCCAGTACTTC. Its protein is CAISESGQGQEETQYF. The chain carries TRBV10-3 and TRBJ2-5; TRBD1 matches at 8 bases. The J segment lost 5 bases and the V segment lost 0 bases, leaving 8 bases of the junction unmatched. The CDR3 sequence is 16 residues long. Germline V gene lookup returns CDR1 ENHRY and CDR2 SYGVKD.

The J gene is TRBJ2-5, the V gene TRBV30; maybe TRBD1 (6 bases). Germline CDR1 GTSNPN, CDR2 SVGIG (reference sequence). Trimming pared 5 bases from V and 11 bases from J, leaving 18 bases between. The CDR3 loop spans 12 amino acids. The CDR3 DNA is TGTGCCTGGGGACGGGACACACGAGAGCAGTACTTC. It is translated as CAWGRDTREQYF. The entire variable domain, with the rest obtained from reference TRBV30 and TRBJ2-5, is as follows: SQTIHQWPATLVQPVGSPLSLECTVEGTSNPNLYWYRQAAGRGLQLLFYSVGIGQISSEVPQNLSASRPQDRQFILSSKKLLLSDSGFYLCAWGRDTREQYFGPGTRLLVL.

This chain links TRBV2 with TRBJ2-6, with a possible D match to TRBD1 (5 bases). V was trimmed by 1 base and J by 0 bases, leaving 7 bases between them. Germline V gene data show CDR1 as SNHLY and CDR2 as FYNNEI. CDR3 length: 16 residues. The CDR3 DNA sequence: TGTGCCAGCAGTGAAGAGGGGTCCTCTGGGGCCAACGTCCTGACTTTC. Its translation: CASSEEGSSGANVLTF. Full variable domain (remainder filled in from reference TRBV2 and TRBJ2-6): EPEVTQTPSHQVTQMGQEVILRCVPISNHLYFYWYRQILGQKVEFLVSFYNNEISEKSEIFDDQFSVERPDGSNFTLKIRSTKLEDSAMYFCASSEEGSSGANVLTFGAGSRLTVL.

The chain couples TRBV28 to TRBJ2-1; D unresolved. The J call is doubtful: the DNA matches TRBJ2-5 better. Germline V lookup: CDR1 MDHEN, CDR2 SYDVKM. This CDR3 comprises 16 residues. The CDR3 bases are TGTGCCAGCAGTCCCTGGCAGGCGATTACGGTCCTGACCCAGTACTTC. Residues: CASSPWQAITVLTQYF.

This clonotype showed up just a few times. This sequence joins TRBV20-1 and TRBJ1-5; no definite D call. Germline loops: CDR1 DFQATT, CDR2 SNEGSKA (reference sequence). The CDR3 has 13 amino acids. With 6 bases removed from V and 7 bases from J, the gap between germline ends came to 16 bases. The CDR3 DNA follows: TGCAGTGCCCTTTCGCGAAAGGGACAGCCCCAGCATTTT. Encoded protein: CSALSRKGQPQHF.

J is TRBJ2-1 and V is TRBV10-1, with 7 bases lining up with TRBD2. The CDR3 is 17 amino acids. J was trimmed by 5 bases and V by 3 bases; bases with no gene match: 13. The germline V gene has CDR1 WNHNN and CDR2 SYGVQD (reference sequence). The CDR3 DNA reads as TGCGCCAGCAGTGACGTTGCGGGGGATAATTCGGACAATGAGCAGTTCTTC. Residues: CASSDVAGDNSDNEQFF.

CDR3 residues: CASSYNLGTPNTGELFF. The CDR3 nucleotides are TGTGCCAGCAGTTATAATCTTGGGACTCCGAACACCGGGGAGCTGTTTTTT. The gene calls are TRBV6-5 and TRBJ2-2; perhaps TRBD2 as D (6 bases). The V gene lost 3 bases and the J gene lost 0 bases, with 14 bases spanning the gap. The CDR3 length is 17 residues. Germline CDR1 is MNHEY and CDR2 is SVGAGI.

The chain has TRBV10-3 and TRBJ2-5; D is possibly TRBD1 (8 bases). The last part of the DNA fits TRBJ2-1 better; the J call may be wrong. The CDR3 totals 16 residues. Germline lookup yields CDR1 ENHRY and CDR2 SYGVKD. CDR3 protein: CAISRSTGGANNEQFF. DNA for the CDR3: TGTGCCATCAGCCGATCCACAGGGGGGGCGAACAATGAGCAGTTCTTC.

CDR3 nucleotides: TGTGCCATCAGTGAGGGACAGGGGAAAATTCAAGCTTTCTTT. The encoded protein is CAISEGQGKIQAFF. This rearrangement joins TRBV10-3 to TRBJ1-1; 9 bases align to TRBD1. After removal of 2 bases from V and 9 bases from J, the junction contained 7 bases not matched to a gene. Germline V gene lookup returns CDR1 ENHRY and CDR2 SYGVKD. CDR3 length: 14 amino acids.

This clonotype has a handful of counts. V is TRBV7-9 and J is TRBJ2-5, with a possible D match to TRBD1 (5 bases). The CDR3 covers 14 residues. Trimming removed 5 bases from V and 4 bases from J, with 14 bases in between. Germline CDR1 is SEHNR and CDR2 is FQNEAQ (reference sequence). Written as DNA, the CDR3 is TGTGCCAGCAGCCTGGCCAGGGTTAGAGAGACCCAGTACTTC. It yields the protein CASSLARVRETQYF.

This clonotype was counted between two and nine times. The V call is TRBV7-9, the J call TRBJ2-1; D is ambiguous. The CDR3 extends over 12 amino acids. CDR1 SEHNR and CDR2 FQNEAQ come from the germline V gene (reference sequence). V lost 1 base and J lost 8, with 6 bases in between. CDR3 in amino acids: CASSLVLDEQFF. CDR3 DNA: TGTGCCAGCAGCTTAGTGCTCGATGAGCAGTTCTTC.

The gene calls are TRBV20-1 and TRBJ1-1, with 11 bases matching TRBD1. Germline V gene lookup returns CDR1 DFQATT and CDR2 SNEGSKA (reference sequence). This CDR3 is 13 amino acids long. With V trimmed by 6 bases and J by 4 bases, 4 bases remained unmatched. In DNA form, the CDR3 reads TGCAGTGCCAGGGACAGGGGGGGCACTGAAGCTTTCTTT. Its translation is CSARDRGGTEAFF.

This clonotype was seen more than once but under ten times. V and J are TRBV30 and TRBJ1-4; no definite D call. The CDR3 has 13 amino acids. The V and J ends lost 3 bases and 0 bases respectively, with 5 bases between them. Germline CDR1 is GTSNPN and CDR2 is SVGIG (reference sequence). CDR3 region: CAWSRTTNEKLFF. The CDR3, as DNA: TGTGCCTGGAGCAGAACAACTAATGAAAAACTGTTTTTT. Full variable domain (rest looked up from reference TRBV30 and TRBJ1-4): SQTIHQWPATLVQPVGSPLSLECTVEGTSNPNLYWYRQAAGRGLQLLFYSVGIGQISSEVPQNLSASRPQDRQFILSSKKLLLSDSGFYLCAWSRTTNEKLFFGSGTQLSVL.

The chain recombines TRBV28 with TRBJ2-4; 9 bases align to TRBD1. The CDR3 loop spans 13 amino acids. The V gene end was trimmed by 5 bases and the J gene end by 6 bases; junction bases not matched to a gene: 2. CDR1 MDHEN and CDR2 SYDVKM come from the germline V gene. CDR3 bases: TGTGCCAGCAGTCCGACAGGGGGAAACATTCAGTACTTC. This translates into CASSPTGGNIQYF. The variable domain in full, completed from reference TRBV28 and TRBJ2-4, reads DVKVTQSSRYLVKRTGEKVFLECVQDMDHENMFWYRQDPGLGLRLIYFSYDVKMKEKGDIPEGYSVSREKKERFSLILESASTNQTSMYLCASSPTGGNIQYFGAGTRLSVL.

The rearrangement uses TRBV5-1 and TRBJ2-7; D perhaps matches TRBD2 (5 bases). V gave up 0 bases and J gave up 0 bases, with 10 bases separating them. Germline CDR1 SGHRS, CDR2 YFSETQ. The CDR3 has 15 residues. The CDR3 DNA sequence: TGCGCCAGCAGCTTGGAGCGGCCAAGCTCCTACGAGCAGTACTTC. Protein: CASSLERPSSYEQYF. The variable domain in full, completed from reference TRBV5-1 and TRBJ2-7, reads KAGVTQTPRYLIKTRGQQVTLSCSPISGHRSVSWYQQTPGQGLQFLFEYFSETQRNKGNFPGRFSGRQFSNSRSEMNVSTLELGDSALYLCASSLERPSSYEQYFGPGTRLTVT.

This clonotype was found a few times. The chain recombines TRBV6-5 with TRBJ2-5, with 8 bases aligning to TRBD1. J was trimmed by 4 bases and V by 0 bases; bases with no gene match: 4. The CDR3 runs 15 residues. Germline CDR1 reads MNHEY; CDR2 reads SVGAGI. CDR3 bases: TGTGCCAGCAGTTACTCCCCTACAGGGGGAGAGACCCAGTACTTC. This codes for CASSYSPTGGETQYF.

This clonotype was recorded a few times. The chain employs TRBV29-1 and TRBJ2-5, with 12 nucleotides matching TRBD1. This CDR3 region has 14 residues. J was trimmed by 4 bases and V by 7 bases; bases with no gene match: 7. Germline V CDR1 and CDR2: SQVTM, ANQGSEA. This CDR3 reads CSGEPGQGAETQYF. The CDR3 DNA is TGCAGCGGGGAGCCGGGACAGGGGGCAGAGACCCAGTACTTC.

With respect to this clonotype: One end of the junction varies from germline; a read error may be responsible. This sequence joins TRBV6-1 and TRBJ1-4; 10 nucleotides line up with TRBD1. The CDR3 length is 18 residues. CDR1 is MNHNS, CDR2 SASEGT, per germline. CDR3 nucleotides: TGTACCAGCAGCCAAACGGCCCCCGGGACAGGGGCAAATGAAAAACTGTTTTTT. Residues: CTSSQTAPGTGANEKLFF.

The genes are TRBV5-1 and TRBJ1-1, with 8 bases identical to TRBD1. V lost 4 bases to trimming and J lost 6 bases; unmatched junction nucleotides: 11. Per the germline V gene, CDR1 is SGHRS and CDR2 is YFSETQ. The CDR3 loop spans 15 amino acids. The CDR3 DNA follows: TGCGCCAGCAGCCCGTCCAGGGGGCGTCGGGCTGAAGCTTTCTTT. Translating gives CASSPSRGRRAEAFF.